This passage covers 7 T cell receptor beta chains from one sample sequenced in a study of spatial heterogeneity in lung cancer. MiXCR, run by TCRdb on the 5' RACE reads, gives a single entry per CDR3 protein. Seen here are some 6,200 distinct CDR3 sequences, roughly an eighth observed once, and the top ten hold 9.8%. Time point of the sample: sample taken at primary tumor resection. Overall study results and limits: Expanded intratumoral alpha and beta TCR counts tracked tumor mutation counts.

These receptors have no identified antigens. The sequenced sample was lung tumor tissue, obtained at surgery. The receptors shown here come from a male donor with early-stage non-small cell lung cancer.

This clonotype is labeled as medium-sized. In a library made to pick up alpha chains, this beta chain is a stray read with a size that means little. V usage is TRBV19 and J usage is TRBJ1-2; 10 bases line up with TRBD1. The CDR3 is made up of 13 amino acids. V gave up 5 bases and J gave up 8 bases; unmatched junction bases: 5. Germline lookup yields CDR1 LNHDA and CDR2 SQIVND (reference sequence). The CDR3 nucleotides read TGTGCCAGTAGTCCGACAGGGGGCTTGGGCTACACCTTC. Protein sequence: CASSPTGGLGYTF.

This clonotype was counted ten times or more. This beta chain was picked up by a library intended for alpha chains and is off target, so its count carries little meaning. The chain joins TRBV18 to TRBJ2-1; D not resolved. The CDR3 covers 11 residues. Germline CDR1 reads KGHSH; CDR2 reads LQKENI. The ends were cut back, 5 bases at V and 9 bases at J, with 8 bases in the middle. The CDR3 reads CASSGLTEQFF. In DNA, the CDR3 is TGTGCCAGCTCAGGGTTGACTGAGCAGTTCTTC.

Ten or more counts support this clonotype. For a library built for alpha chains, this beta chain is a stray read; little rests on its size. V gene TRBV7-9 combines with J gene TRBJ2-1; 8 bases align to TRBD1. Unmatched junction bases numbered 7, after V lost 8 bases and J lost 4 bases. The germline V gene encodes CDR1 SEHNR and CDR2 FQNEAQ (reference sequence). This CDR3 spans 14 amino acids. The CDR3 coding sequence is TGTGCCAGCTCCCGGGACAGGAGTTACAATGAGCAGTTCTTC. Translating gives CASSRDRSYNEQFF.

Many counts were recorded for this clonotype. This beta chain is an off-target read within a library intended for alpha chains, so its frequency means little. The genes are TRBV30 and TRBJ2-7; D may be TRBD1 (6 bases). From germline, CDR1 is GTSNPN and CDR2 SVGIG (reference sequence). CDR3 size: 11 residues. Trimming removed 4 bases at V and 6 bases at J, with 10 bases between. For the CDR3, the DNA is TGTGCCTGGACCGCAGGGGTCGAGCAGTACTTC. Translating it yields CAWTAGVEQYF.

This clonotype counts as medium-sized. The size of this beta chain means little, since it is a stray read in a library made for alpha chains. J is TRBJ1-6 and V is TRBV15; 8 bases line up with TRBD1. This CDR3 comprises 17 residues. From germline, CDR1 is LNHNV and CDR2 YYDKDF (reference sequence). With V trimmed by 6 bases and J by 5 bases, 12 bases remained unmatched. The CDR3 is CATSWATGDVDNSPLHF. DNA of the CDR3: TGTGCCACCAGTTGGGCGACAGGGGACGTAGATAATTCACCCCTCCACTTT.

A note on this clonotype: Little can be read into the size of this beta chain, an off-target read in a library designed for alpha chains. The chain combines TRBV11-1 with TRBJ2-7, with TRBD1 identical over 10 bases. CDR1 is SGHAT and CDR2 is FQDESV in the germline V gene (reference sequence). V shed 4 bases and J 7 bases; nucleotides not matched to a gene: 4. The CDR3 length is 13 residues. The CDR3 here is CASSSRTGGEQYF. As DNA, the CDR3 is TGTGCCAGCAGCTCACGGACAGGGGGTGAGCAGTACTTC. Using reference TRBV11-1 and TRBJ2-7 for the parts outside the CDR3, the full variable domain is EAEVAQSPRYKITEKSQAVAFWCDPISGHATLYWYRQILGQGPELLVQFQDESVVDDSQLPKDRFSAERLKGVDSTLKIQPAELGDSAMYLCASSSRTGGEQYFGPGTRLTVT.

This clonotype has at least ten counts. Within a library made for alpha chains, this beta chain is off target, and its count is uninformative. This sequence joins TRBV27 and TRBJ1-4; TRBD1 matches at 10 bases. The V gene end was trimmed by 5 bases and the J gene end by 10 bases; junction bases not matched to a gene: 7. The CDR3 totals 14 residues. The germline V gene encodes CDR1 MNHEY and CDR2 SMNVEV (reference sequence). The chain's CDR3 is CASSPGQGRGKLFF. DNA for the CDR3: TGTGCCAGCAGTCCGGGACAGGGGAGAGGAAAACTGTTTTTT.